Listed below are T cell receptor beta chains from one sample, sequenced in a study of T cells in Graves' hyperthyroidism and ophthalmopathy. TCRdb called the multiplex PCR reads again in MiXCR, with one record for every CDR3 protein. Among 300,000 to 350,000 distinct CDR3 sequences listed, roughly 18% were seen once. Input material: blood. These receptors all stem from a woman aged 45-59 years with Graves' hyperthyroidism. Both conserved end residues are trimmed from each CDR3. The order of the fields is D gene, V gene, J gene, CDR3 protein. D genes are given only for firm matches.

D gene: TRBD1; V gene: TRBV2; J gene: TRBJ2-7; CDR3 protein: ASLAGQGAYEQY
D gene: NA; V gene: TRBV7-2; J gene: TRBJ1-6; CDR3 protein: ASSSTSRASPLH
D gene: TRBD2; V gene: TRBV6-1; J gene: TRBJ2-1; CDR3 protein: ASSWGGLYNEQF
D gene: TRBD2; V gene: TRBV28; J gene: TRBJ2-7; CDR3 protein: ASSLLGTSGDYEQY
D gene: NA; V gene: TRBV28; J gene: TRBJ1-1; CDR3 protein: ASSQVWDRTEAF
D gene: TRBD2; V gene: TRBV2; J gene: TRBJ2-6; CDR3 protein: AGGGDSGANVLT
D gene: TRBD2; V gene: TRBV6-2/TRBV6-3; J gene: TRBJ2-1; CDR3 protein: ASSRAGGRRNEQF
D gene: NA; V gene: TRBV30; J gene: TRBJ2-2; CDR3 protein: AWSVGTSPPGELF
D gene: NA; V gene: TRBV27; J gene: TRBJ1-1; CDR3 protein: ASMTESMNTEAF
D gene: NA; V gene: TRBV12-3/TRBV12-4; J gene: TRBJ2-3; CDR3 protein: ASSYTSTDTQY
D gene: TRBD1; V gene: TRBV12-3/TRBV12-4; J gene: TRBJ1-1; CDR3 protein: ASKGTENTEAF
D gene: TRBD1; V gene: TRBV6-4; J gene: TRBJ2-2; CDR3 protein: ASSPVYRGRTGELF
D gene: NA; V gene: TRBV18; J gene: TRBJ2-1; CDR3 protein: ASSLRADYDEQF
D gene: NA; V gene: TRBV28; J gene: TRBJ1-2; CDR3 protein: ASSLPGSGYT
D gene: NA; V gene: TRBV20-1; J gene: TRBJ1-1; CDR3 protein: SASLRTHLMNTEAF
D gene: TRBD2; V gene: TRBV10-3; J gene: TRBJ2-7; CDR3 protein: AISAPGGNKSYEQY
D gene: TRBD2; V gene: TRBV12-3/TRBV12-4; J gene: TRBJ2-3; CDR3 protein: ASSVELAASTDTQY
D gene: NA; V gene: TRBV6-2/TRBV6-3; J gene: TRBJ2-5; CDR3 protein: ASREPGQEETQY
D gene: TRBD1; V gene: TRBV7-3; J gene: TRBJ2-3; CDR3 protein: ASSLLGTGPRTDTQY
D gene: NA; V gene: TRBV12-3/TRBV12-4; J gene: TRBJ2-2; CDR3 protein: ASSLSRDSGELF
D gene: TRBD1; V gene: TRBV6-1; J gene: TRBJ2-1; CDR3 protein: ASSEGGVRGRTLEQF
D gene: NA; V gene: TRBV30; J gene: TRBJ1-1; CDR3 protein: ACSPGNTEAF
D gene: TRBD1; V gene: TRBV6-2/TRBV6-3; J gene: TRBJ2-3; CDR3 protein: ASSLAQGATDTQY
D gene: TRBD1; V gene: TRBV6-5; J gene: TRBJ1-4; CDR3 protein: ASSYGGQGSTNEKLF
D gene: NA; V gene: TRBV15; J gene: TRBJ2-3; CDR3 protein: ATSRDPGSTDTQY
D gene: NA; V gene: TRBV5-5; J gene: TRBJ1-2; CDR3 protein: ASSLAGNVYGYT
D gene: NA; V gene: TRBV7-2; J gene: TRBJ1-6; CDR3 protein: ASSLRRGGSPLH
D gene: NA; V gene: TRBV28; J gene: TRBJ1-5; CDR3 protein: ASSQNQPQH
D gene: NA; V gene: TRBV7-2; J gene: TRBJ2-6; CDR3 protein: ASSLVLSSGANVLT
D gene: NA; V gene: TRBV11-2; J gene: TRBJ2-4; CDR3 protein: ASSLASSERAIQY
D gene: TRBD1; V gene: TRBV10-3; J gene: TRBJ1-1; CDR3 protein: AISEYATGSGNTEAF
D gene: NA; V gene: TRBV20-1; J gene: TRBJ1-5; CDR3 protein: SARGDNNQPQH
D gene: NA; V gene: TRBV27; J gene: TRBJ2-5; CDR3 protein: ASSPRLGEVETQY
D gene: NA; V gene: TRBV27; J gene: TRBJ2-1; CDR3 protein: ASSSSADEQF
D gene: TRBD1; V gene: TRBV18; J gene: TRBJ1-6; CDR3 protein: ASSPGQGVPSSPLH
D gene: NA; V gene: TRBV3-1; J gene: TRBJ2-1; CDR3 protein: ASSQDWTGGRGEQF
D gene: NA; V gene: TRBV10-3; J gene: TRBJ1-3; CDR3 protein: AIRNWYGNTIY
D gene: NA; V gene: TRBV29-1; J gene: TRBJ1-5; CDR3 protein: SVGEYSNQPQH
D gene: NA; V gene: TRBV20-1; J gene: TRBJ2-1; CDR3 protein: SVSRLASPHQF
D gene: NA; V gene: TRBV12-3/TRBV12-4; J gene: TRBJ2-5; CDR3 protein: ASSLIGFQETQY
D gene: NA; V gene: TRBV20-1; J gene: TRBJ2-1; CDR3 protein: SAAAGSSYNEQF
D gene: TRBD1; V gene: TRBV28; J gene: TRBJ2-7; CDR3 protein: ASSLGTGTYEQY
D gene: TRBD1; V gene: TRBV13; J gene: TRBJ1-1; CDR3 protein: ASSLYLGQPLEAF
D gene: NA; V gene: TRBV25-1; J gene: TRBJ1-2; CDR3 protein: ASSDSSGDSGYT
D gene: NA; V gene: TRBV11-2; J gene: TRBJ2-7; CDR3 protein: ASSLAFGWEQY
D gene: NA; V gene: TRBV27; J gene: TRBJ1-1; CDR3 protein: ASRPGMNTEAF
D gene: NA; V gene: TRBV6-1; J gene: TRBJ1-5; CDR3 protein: ASGYGQGQPQH
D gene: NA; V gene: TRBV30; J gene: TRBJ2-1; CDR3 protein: AWTGLYNEQF
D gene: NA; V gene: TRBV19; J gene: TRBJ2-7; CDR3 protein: AVSRKGGLVDEQY
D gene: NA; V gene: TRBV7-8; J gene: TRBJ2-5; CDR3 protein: ASSPPREFGTQY
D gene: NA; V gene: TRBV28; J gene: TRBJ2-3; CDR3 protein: ASSPAVMREHVDTQY